What follows describes a single TCR beta chain. Its antigen is not known. The record originates from a study of cytomegalovirus exposure and HLA in healthy donors. Study-wide results and limits: The tendency of first-cohort TCR clusters to co-occur in the 90 to 150 validation repertoires was the finding of a later analysis. Some TCR beta chains (approximately 180 of them) were listed as cytomegalovirus-associated.

Clones were read by immunoSEQ multiplex PCR, and TCRdb kept only the in-frame ones, dropping some. Of fewer than 130,000 clones in the sample, over 75% are singletons; the top ten hold around 1.4%. CDR1 is SGHDT and CDR2 is YYEEEE in the germline V gene. V was pared by 2 bases and J by 1 base, with 10 bases of the junction left unmatched. The CDR3 covers 17 residues. V usage is TRBV5-6 and J usage is TRBJ2-5; 8 bases are a match to TRBD1. Sequenced input: PBMCs. The TCR sequence derives from a young woman in good health and CMV-seropositive. CDR3 residues: CASSLGPQGAIQETQYF. As DNA, the CDR3 is TGTGCCAGCAGCTTAGGTCCGCAGGGGGCCATCCAAGAGACCCAGTACTTC. Together with reference TRBV5-6 and TRBJ2-5, the CDR3 gives the full variable domain: DAGVTQSPTHLIKTRGQQVTLRCSPKSGHDTVSWYQQALGQGPQFIFQYYEEEERQRGNFPDRFSGHQFPNYSSELNVNALLLGDSALYLCASSLGPQGAIQETQYFGPGTRLLVL.